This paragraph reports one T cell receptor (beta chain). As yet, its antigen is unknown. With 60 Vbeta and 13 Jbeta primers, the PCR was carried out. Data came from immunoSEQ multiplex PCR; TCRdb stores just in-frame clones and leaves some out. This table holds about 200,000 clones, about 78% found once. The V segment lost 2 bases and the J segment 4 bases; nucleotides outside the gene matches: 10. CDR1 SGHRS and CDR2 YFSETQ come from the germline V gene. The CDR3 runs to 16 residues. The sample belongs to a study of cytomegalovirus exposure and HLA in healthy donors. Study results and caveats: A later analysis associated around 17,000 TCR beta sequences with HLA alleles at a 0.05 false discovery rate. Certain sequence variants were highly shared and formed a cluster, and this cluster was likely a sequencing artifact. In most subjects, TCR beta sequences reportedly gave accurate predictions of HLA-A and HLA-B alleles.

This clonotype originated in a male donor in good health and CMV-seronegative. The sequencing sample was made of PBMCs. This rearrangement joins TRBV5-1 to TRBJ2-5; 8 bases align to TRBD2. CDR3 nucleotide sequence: TGCGCCAGCAGCTTTTTGTCTTCGGGAGGGCTAGAGACCCAGTACTTC. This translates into CASSFLSSGGLETQYF.